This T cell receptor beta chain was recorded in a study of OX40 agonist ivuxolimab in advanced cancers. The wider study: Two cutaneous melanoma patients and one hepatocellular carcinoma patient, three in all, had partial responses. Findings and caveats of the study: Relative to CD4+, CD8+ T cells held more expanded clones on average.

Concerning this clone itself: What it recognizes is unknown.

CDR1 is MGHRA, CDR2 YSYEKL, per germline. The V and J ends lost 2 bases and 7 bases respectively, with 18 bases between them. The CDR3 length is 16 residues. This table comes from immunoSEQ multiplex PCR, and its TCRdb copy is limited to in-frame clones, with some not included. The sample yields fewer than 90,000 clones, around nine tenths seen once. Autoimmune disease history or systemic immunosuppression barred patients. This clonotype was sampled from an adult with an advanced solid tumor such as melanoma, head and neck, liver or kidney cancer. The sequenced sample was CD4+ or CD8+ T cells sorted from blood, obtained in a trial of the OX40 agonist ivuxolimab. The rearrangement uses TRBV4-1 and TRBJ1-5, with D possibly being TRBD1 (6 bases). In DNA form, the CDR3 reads TGCGCCAGCAGCCAAACTCAGAGGGGGGCAGGGCAGCCCCAGCATTTT. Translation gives CASSQTQRGAGQPQHF.